Listed below are T cell receptor beta chains from one sample, sequenced in a study of T cells in Graves' hyperthyroidism and ophthalmopathy. MiXCR, run by TCRdb on the multiplex PCR reads, gives a single entry per CDR3 protein. The sample holds over 650,000 distinct CDR3 sequences; less than 20% are singletons and the top ten take roughly 8%. The sample comprised blood. Receptors originate from a man between 18 and 35 years old with Graves' hyperthyroidism. Each CDR3 is given with its conserved first and last residue. The D gene is left open where the match is weak. Where a row states a size, it is once, few, many or the class of an expanded clone; other rows omit it.

>many|TRBJ1-5|TRBV28|.
CASRTNDVGNQPQHF
TGTGCCAGCAGGACCAATGATGTGGGCAATCAGCCCCAGCATTTT
>.|TRBJ2-2|TRBV20-1|TRBD1
CSARAGDRANPNTGELFF
TGCAGTGCTAGAGCAGGCGACAGGGCCAACCCGAACACCGGGGAGCTGTTTTTT
>few|TRBJ2-2|TRBV10-3|TRBD1
CAITLSRTGGTGELFF
TGTGCCATCACCCTTTCCCGAACAGGGGGAACCGGGGAGCTGTTTTTT
>.|TRBJ1-2|TRBV4-2|TRBD1
CASSQDDRGYGYTF
TGTGCCAGCAGCCAAGACGACAGGGGCTATGGCTACACCTTC
>few|TRBJ2-1|TRBV5-5|.
CASSLAGWEQFF
TGTGCCAGCAGCTTGGCCGGATGGGAGCAGTTCTTC
>.|TRBJ2-3|TRBV18|TRBD2
CANSQVAGAGDTQYF
TGTGCCAACTCACAAGTAGCGGGAGCGGGAGATACGCAGTATTTT
>.|TRBJ2-7|TRBV29-1|.
CSVARQSYEQYF
TGCAGCGTCGCGAGACAGAGCTACGAGCAGTACTTC
>few|TRBJ1-3|TRBV12-3/TRBV12-4|.
CASTTLLQGYSGNTIYF
TGTGCCAGCACGACCCTATTACAGGGTTACTCTGGAAACACCATATATTTT
>few|TRBJ2-1|TRBV12-3/TRBV12-4|.
CASRGSGGSYNEQFF
TGTGCCAGCAGGGGTAGCGGTGGCTCCTACAATGAGCAGTTCTTC
>many|TRBJ2-7|TRBV28|.
CASSLGVGGPKSDEQYF
TGTGCCAGCAGTTTAGGGGTAGGGGGACCTAAATCCGACGAGCAGTACTTC
>few|TRBJ1-1|TRBV6-1|TRBD1
CASRPFSGTAMNTEAFF
TGTGCCAGCAGACCTTTCTCAGGGACAGCTATGAACACTGAAGCTTTCTTT
>many|TRBJ2-7|TRBV11-1|.
CASSAQFRDTDYEQYF
TGTGCCAGCAGCGCACAATTCCGGGACACAGACTACGAGCAGTACTTC
>.|TRBJ2-2|TRBV4-1|.
CASSQPNRGTGELFF
TGCGCCAGCAGCCAGCCCAATAGGGGCACCGGGGAGCTGTTTTTT
>.|TRBJ2-4|TRBV30|.
CAWNLLGRGGKNIQYF
TGTGCCTGGAATCTCCTCGGGAGAGGGGGCAAAAACATTCAGTACTTC
>.|TRBJ2-2|TRBV29-1|TRBD2
CSVEVEREGIKNTGELFF
TGCAGCGTTGAGGTCGAGCGGGAGGGTATAAAGAACACCGGGGAGCTGTTTTTT
>many|TRBJ1-5|TRBV28|.
CASSSGTSQPQHF
TGTGCCAGCAGCTCCGGGACCTCTCAGCCCCAGCATTTT
>.|TRBJ2-1|TRBV6-5|.
CASSYGVGGFVGEQFF
TGTGCCAGCAGTTACGGGGTCGGGGGATTTGTCGGTGAGCAGTTCTTC
>.|TRBJ1-2|TRBV27|TRBD1
CAASEGASYGYTF
TGTGCCGCAAGCGAGGGGGCTAGCTATGGCTACACCTTC
>many|TRBJ1-1|TRBV28|.
CASSPLSTLNTEAFF
TGTGCCAGCAGTCCGCTCAGTACCTTGAACACTGAAGCTTTCTTT
>few|TRBJ1-6|TRBV7-9|.
CASSPGGGNSPLHF
TGTGCCAGCAGCCCCGGCGGGGGTAATTCACCCCTCCACTTT
>.|TRBJ1-2|TRBV7-2|.
CASSLSVAERGYTF
TGTGCCAGCAGCTTATCGGTGGCAGAACGTGGCTACACCTTC
>few|TRBJ2-1|TRBV10-3|.
CAISEGHFYNEQFF
TGTGCCATCAGTGAGGGACACTTTTACAATGAGCAGTTCTTC
>few|TRBJ2-1|TRBV9|.
CASSVGNGRGGEQFF
TGTGCCAGCAGCGTAGGGAATGGGAGAGGAGGTGAGCAGTTCTTC
>.|TRBJ2-7|TRBV19|.
CASSSNGPTYEQYF
TGTGCCAGTAGTTCAAACGGCCCAACCTACGAGCAGTACTTC
>.|TRBJ2-5|TRBV12-3/TRBV12-4|TRBD2
CASLKWGGRAAETQYF
TGTGCCAGCCTTAAATGGGGCGGGAGGGCCGCAGAGACCCAGTACTTC
>.|TRBJ2-2|TRBV30|.
CAWGILGTGELFF
TGTGCCTGGGGGATACTGGGCACCGGGGAGCTGTTTTTT
>.|TRBJ1-5|TRBV6-2/TRBV6-3|TRBD1
CASSHRDRGRDQPQHF
TGTGCCAGCAGTCACCGGGACAGGGGAAGGGATCAGCCCCAGCATTTT
>.|TRBJ1-5|TRBV4-1|.
CASSRLSVGQPQHF
TGCGCCAGCAGCCGACTTTCGGTGGGACAGCCCCAGCATTTT
>few|TRBJ2-1|TRBV29-1|.
CSGTVNYNEQFF
TGCAGCGGTACCGTCAATTACAATGAGCAGTTCTTC
>many|TRBJ2-1|TRBV11-2|TRBD2
CASSFGGLAGNEQFF
TGTGCCAGCAGCTTCGGCGGACTAGCAGGGAATGAGCAGTTCTTC
>few|TRBJ2-7|TRBV4-3|TRBD2
CASSQGLAGSEQYF
TGCGCCAGCAGCCAAGGGCTAGCGGGGTCCGAGCAGTACTTC
>.|TRBJ2-7|TRBV6-1|TRBD2
CASSALAGVLPGSYEQYF
TGTGCCAGCAGTGCCCTAGCGGGAGTTCTTCCCGGCTCCTACGAGCAGTACTTC
>many|TRBJ2-7|TRBV7-9|.
CASSLSSVSYEQYF
TGTGCCAGCAGCTTATCGTCCGTTTCCTACGAGCAGTACTTC
>few|TRBJ1-4|TRBV19|TRBD1
CASNSGQGFGKLFF
TGTGCCTCAAACAGCGGACAGGGTTTCGGAAAACTGTTTTTT
>many|TRBJ1-1|TRBV2|.
CASRDDPRANTEAFF
TGTGCCAGCAGGGACGACCCAAGGGCGAACACTGAAGCTTTCTTT
>few|TRBJ1-2|TRBV15|.
CATSSPFGTSPGYTF
TGTGCCACCAGCAGCCCATTTGGGACTTCCCCGGGCTACACCTTC
>many|TRBJ2-7|TRBV29-1|.
CSASGGQSSYEQYF
TGCAGCGCCTCGGGCGGACAGAGCTCCTACGAGCAGTACTTC
>many|TRBJ2-1|TRBV2|.
CASKESSYNEQFF
TGTGCCAGCAAGGAGTCCTCCTACAATGAGCAGTTCTTC